This TCR beta chain was sequenced in a study of OX40 agonist ivuxolimab in advanced cancers. At the level of the whole study: Ivuxolimab was a fully human IgG2 agonistic monoclonal antibody targeting the costimulatory receptor OX40 (CD134). Intravenous ivuxolimab was administered to patients every 2 weeks at six dose levels: 0.01, 0.1, 0.3, 1.5, 3 and 10 mg/kg. Of the approximately 50 dose-escalation patients, hepatocellular carcinoma was present in around 19, melanoma in roughly 15, renal cell carcinoma in 9 and head and neck cancer in 9. In the dose-escalation cohort, 75% to 90% of patients were male, and the mean age was 60 years with a range of roughly 20 to 85. Prior anti-PD-1, anti-PD-L1 or anti-CTLA-4 therapy was permitted, and checkpoint inhibitors had been received by about 37% of dose-escalation patients. Partial responses were achieved by three dose-escalation patients, of whom one had hepatocellular carcinoma and two had cutaneous melanoma. The purpose of peripheral TCRbeta sequencing was to test whether ivuxolimab changed TCR sequence diversity and led to clonal T-cell expansion. The monotherapy dose-escalation portion (N of about 47 patients) of the phase I ivuxolimab trial is reported in the paper.

As regards this clone: This receptor's antigen is unknown. Base-call qualities are not available, and no considerably larger clone is one nucleotide away.

CDR1 is given as MNHNY and CDR2 as SVGAGI, both from the germline V gene (reference sequence). Relative to germline, V is 6 bases shorter and J is 5 bases shorter, with 19 bases between their ends. The CDR3 holds 15 amino acids from the cysteine to the phenylalanine. Only the CDR3 part of the read is kept: 45 bases, read in frame from the first base. Genomic DNA was isolated from the sorted cells so that the TCRbeta CDR3 region could be sequenced. TCRbeta CDR3 regions were sequenced using the immunoSEQ Assay. TCRdb re-hosts the immuneACCESS table, in-frame sequences only. Its copies lack some clones; in the studies checked, an unresolved V gene accounts for under half of them, and the cause for the rest is not known. The sample yields fewer than 80,000 clones; roughly nine tenths were counted once. About 6.3% of the sample is held by the ten biggest clonotypes. Broad study findings and their caveats: In the 0.1-3.0 mg/kg groups, partial responders were among the patients with the lowest normalized peripheral clonal expansion, particularly in CD8+ T cells. After ivuxolimab, more expanded clones were found on average in CD8+ T cells than in CD4+ T cells. At doses of 0.1 to 3.0 mg/kg, clonal expansion of both CD4+ and CD8+ T cells in blood was seen between baseline and week 6. The antigen specificity of the peripheral T cells that underwent clonal expansion was not determined. Low levels of normalized T-cell clonal expansion were also shown by some nonresponding patients.

The trial excluded patients who had a history of autoimmune disease or who were on systemic immunosuppression. Peripheral blood for TCR sequencing was drawn from every dose cohort at baseline, at cycle 4 day 1 and at cycle 7 day 1. Samples came from an open-label, multicenter, first-in-human phase I dose-escalation trial of ivuxolimab. Adults with locally advanced or metastatic head and neck squamous cell, hepatocellular, melanoma or renal cell carcinoma were enrolled in the trial. Before TCR sequencing, CD4+ T cells and CD8+ T cells from peripheral blood were sorted into separate populations. Sequencing was performed on CD4+ or CD8+ T cells sorted from blood, taken in a trial of the OX40 agonist ivuxolimab. This sequence uses TRBV6-6 and TRBJ2-5; TRBD2 is a possible D gene, resting on 7 matching bases. This TCR was recovered from an adult with an advanced solid tumor such as melanoma, head and neck, liver or kidney cancer. The CDR3 region reads CASSQTGGGYETQYF. The DNA is TGTGCCAGCAGCCAAACGGGGGGCGGATATGAGACCCAGTACTTC.